Below are 7 T cell receptor beta chains sequenced from a single sample in a study of metastatic and nonmetastatic thyroid tumors. TCRdb reassembled clones from the PCR reads with MiXCR. The sample yields about 5,900 clones, about a third seen once. Patients underwent thyroid surgery, and none had received any treatment before it. The sequenced sample was adjacent normal tissue. The receptors shown here come from a male donor with papillary thyroid cancer or a benign thyroid nodule (not recorded which). Some clones in this sample may be carry-over from other donors' samples.

The rearrangement links TRBV11-2 to TRBJ1-1; TRBD1 might be the D (5 bases). The germline V gene encodes CDR1 SGHAT and CDR2 FQNNGV. This CDR3 has 15 residues. V lost 1 base and J lost 7, with 16 bases in between. CDR3 nucleotides: TGTGCCAGCAGCTTAGGGATAGGGCGGGGCCGTGAAGCTTTCTTT. It is translated as CASSLGIGRGREAFF.

Remarks on this clone: The germline gene is not matched at one end of the junction; a read error may be the cause. V usage is TRBV10-2 and J usage is TRBJ2-6; possibly TRBD1 for D (5 bases). Germline lookup yields CDR1 WSHSY and CDR2 SAAADI. The CDR3 is made up of 18 amino acids. CDR3 DNA: TGCGCCAGCAGGAATACGACAGTCAACCTCTCTGGGGCAAACGTCATGACTTTC. It encodes CASRNTTVNLSGANVMTF.

This clone was counted only a few times. The genes are TRBV10-1 and TRBJ2-7; 9 bases agree with TRBD2. V shed 0 bases, J shed 3 bases, and the junction held 3 bases outside the gene matches. CDR1 WNHNN and CDR2 SYGVQD come from the germline V gene (reference sequence). The CDR3 has 15 residues. For the CDR3, the DNA is TGCGCCAGCAGTGAGTCGGGAGCGGGGGGCTACGAGCAGTACTTC. Translated: CASSESGAGGYEQYF.

The chain carries TRBV27 and TRBJ2-7, with D perhaps TRBD2 (6 bases). This CDR3 is 15 amino acids long. The germline CDR1 and CDR2 sequences are MNHEY and SMNVEV (reference sequence). Trimming pared 8 bases from V and 6 bases from J, leaving 23 bases between. The CDR3 sequence is CASGLRTLHNIEQYF. The CDR3, as DNA: TGTGCCAGCGGACTACGGACTCTCCATAACATCGAGCAGTACTTC.

This clone was counted at least ten times. The V and J genes are TRBV5-4 and TRBJ2-3; perhaps TRBD2 as D (5 bases). There are 12 residues in the CDR3. The V end was cut by 5 bases, the J end by 4 bases, with 8 bases between. Looked up from germline, CDR1 is SGHNT and CDR2 is YYREEE (reference sequence). The CDR3 bases are TGTGCCAGCAGACTAGACTCAGATACGCAGTATTTT. It translates to CASRLDSDTQYF.

This chain joins TRBV6-2 or TRBV6-3 and TRBJ2-1; TRBD1 matches at 8 bases. This CDR3 has 13 residues. Trimming took 0 bases from V and 10 from J; bases not matched to a gene: 2. CDR1 MNHEY and CDR2 SVGEGT come from the germline V gene. Here the CDR3 DNA reads TGTGCCAGCAGTTACTCCGCAGGGGGCGAGCAGTTCTTC. Translating gives CASSYSAGGEQFF.

V gene TRBV12-5 combines with J gene TRBJ2-7; tentatively, D is TRBD2 (6 bases). Germline V gene sequence: CDR1 LGHNT, CDR2 FRNRAP. V gave up 2 bases and J gave up 3 bases, with 14 bases separating them. There are 15 residues in the CDR3. In DNA form, the CDR3 reads TGTGCTAGTGGTTTGTCATCGGGGACTTACTACGAGCAGTACTTC. Its protein is CASGLSSGTYYEQYF. Combining the CDR3 with reference TRBV12-5 and TRBJ2-7 gives the whole variable domain DARVTQTPRHKVTEMGQEVTMRCQPILGHNTVFWYRQTMMQGLELLAYFRNRAPLDDSGMPKDRFSAEMPDATLATLKIQPSEPRDSAVYFCASGLSSGTYYEQYFGPGTRLTVT.